This T cell receptor beta chain was recorded in a study of T cells in Graves' hyperthyroidism and ophthalmopathy. The trim removed 1 base at V and 3 bases at J, leaving 8 bases unmatched. The germline CDR1 and CDR2 sequences are SQVTM and ANQGSEA. The CDR3 is made up of 16 amino acids. TCR beta CDR3 regions were amplified from RNA. TCR CDR3 underwent first-round RT-PCR with the HTBI primer set. One entry per CDR3 protein, called by TCRdb with MiXCR from the multiplex PCR reads. The sample contains roughly 180,000 distinct CDR3 sequences, over 8% of which appear only once. This clonotype came up many times.

The rearrangement uses TRBV29-1 and TRBJ1-1, with TRBD1 matching over 10 bases. The source of this sequence is a woman aged 18 to 35 with Graves' hyperthyroidism that later progressed to Graves' ophthalmopathy. Specimen: blood. The chain's CDR3 is CSVEVGQGVLYTEAFF. DNA for the CDR3: TGCAGCGTTGAAGTAGGACAGGGGGTTTTGTACACTGAAGCTTTCTTT.